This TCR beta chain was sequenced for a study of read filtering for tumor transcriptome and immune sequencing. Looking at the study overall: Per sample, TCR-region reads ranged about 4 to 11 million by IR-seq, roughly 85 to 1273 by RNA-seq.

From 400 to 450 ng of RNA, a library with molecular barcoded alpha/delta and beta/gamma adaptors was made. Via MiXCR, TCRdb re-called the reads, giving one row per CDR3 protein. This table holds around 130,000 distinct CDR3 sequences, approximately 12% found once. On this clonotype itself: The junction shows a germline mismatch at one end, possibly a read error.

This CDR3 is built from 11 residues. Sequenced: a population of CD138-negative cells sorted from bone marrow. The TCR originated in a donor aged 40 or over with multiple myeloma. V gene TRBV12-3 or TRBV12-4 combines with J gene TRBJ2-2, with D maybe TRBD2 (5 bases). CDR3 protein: CASTWGRELSF. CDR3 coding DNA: TGTGCCAGCACCTGGGGAAGGGAGCTGTCTTTT.